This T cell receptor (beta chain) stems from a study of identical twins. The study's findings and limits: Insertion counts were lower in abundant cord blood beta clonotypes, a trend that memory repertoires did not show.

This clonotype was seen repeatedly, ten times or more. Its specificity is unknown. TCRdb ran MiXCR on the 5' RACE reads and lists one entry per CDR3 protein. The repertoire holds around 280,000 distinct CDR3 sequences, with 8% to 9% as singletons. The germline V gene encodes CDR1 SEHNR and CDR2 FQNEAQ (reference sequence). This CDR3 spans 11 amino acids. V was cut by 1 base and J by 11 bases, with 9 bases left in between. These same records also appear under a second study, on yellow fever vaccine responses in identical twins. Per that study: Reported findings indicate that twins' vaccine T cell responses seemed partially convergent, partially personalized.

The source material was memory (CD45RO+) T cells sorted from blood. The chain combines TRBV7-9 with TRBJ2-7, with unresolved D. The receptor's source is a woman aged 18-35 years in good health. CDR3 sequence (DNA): TGTGCCAGCAGCTTAGGGGCAGAAGAGTACTTC. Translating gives CASSLGAEEYF.